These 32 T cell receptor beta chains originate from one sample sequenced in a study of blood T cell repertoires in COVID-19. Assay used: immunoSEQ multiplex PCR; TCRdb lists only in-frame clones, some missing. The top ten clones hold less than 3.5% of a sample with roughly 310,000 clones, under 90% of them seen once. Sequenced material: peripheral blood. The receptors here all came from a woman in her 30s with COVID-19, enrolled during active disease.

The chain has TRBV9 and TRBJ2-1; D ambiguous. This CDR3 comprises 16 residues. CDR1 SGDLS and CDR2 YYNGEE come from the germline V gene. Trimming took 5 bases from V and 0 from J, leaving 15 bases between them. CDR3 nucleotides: TGTGCCAGCAGTGCCCCCACGCTCAGCTCCTACAATGAGCAGTTCTTC. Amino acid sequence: CASSAPTLSSYNEQFF. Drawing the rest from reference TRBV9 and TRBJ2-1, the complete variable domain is DSGVTQTPKHLITATGQRVTLRCSPRSGDLSVYWYQQSLDQGLQFLIQYYNGEERAKGNILERFSAQQFPDLHSELNLSSLELGDSALYFCASSAPTLSSYNEQFFGPGTRLTVL.

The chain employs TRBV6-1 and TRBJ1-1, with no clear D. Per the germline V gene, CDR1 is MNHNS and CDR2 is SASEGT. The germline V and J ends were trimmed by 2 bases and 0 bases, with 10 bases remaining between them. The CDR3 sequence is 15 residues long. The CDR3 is CASSENSLMNTEAFF. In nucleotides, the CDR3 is TGTGCCAGCAGTGAAAACAGCTTAATGAACACTGAAGCTTTCTTT.

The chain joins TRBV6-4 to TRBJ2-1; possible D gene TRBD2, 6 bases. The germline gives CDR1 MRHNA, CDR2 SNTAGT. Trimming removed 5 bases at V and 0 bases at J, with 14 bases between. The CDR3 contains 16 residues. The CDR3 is CASSTDGGGSYNEQFF. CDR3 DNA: TGTGCCAGCAGTACTGATGGGGGAGGCTCCTACAATGAGCAGTTCTTC.

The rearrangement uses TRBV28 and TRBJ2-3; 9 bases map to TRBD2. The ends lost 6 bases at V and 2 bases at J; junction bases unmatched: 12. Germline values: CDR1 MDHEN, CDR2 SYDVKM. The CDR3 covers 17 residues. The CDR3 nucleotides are TGTGCCAGCAGCCACAGACTAGCGGATATCTACACAGATACGCAGTATTTT. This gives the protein CASSHRLADIYTDTQYF.

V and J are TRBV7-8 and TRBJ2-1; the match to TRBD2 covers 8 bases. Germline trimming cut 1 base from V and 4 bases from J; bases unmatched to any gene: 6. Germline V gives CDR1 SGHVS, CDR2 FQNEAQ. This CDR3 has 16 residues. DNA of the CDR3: TGTGCCAGCAGCTTAGTAGGAGCGGGAGAGTACAATGAGCAGTTCTTC. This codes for CASSLVGAGEYNEQFF.

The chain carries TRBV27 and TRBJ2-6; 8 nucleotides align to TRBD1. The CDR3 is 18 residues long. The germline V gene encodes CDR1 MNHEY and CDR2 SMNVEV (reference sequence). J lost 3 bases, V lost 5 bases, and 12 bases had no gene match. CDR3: CASSRRAQGAVGANVLTF. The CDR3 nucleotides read TGTGCCAGCAGTCGAAGGGCGCAGGGGGCAGTTGGGGCCAACGTCCTGACTTTC.

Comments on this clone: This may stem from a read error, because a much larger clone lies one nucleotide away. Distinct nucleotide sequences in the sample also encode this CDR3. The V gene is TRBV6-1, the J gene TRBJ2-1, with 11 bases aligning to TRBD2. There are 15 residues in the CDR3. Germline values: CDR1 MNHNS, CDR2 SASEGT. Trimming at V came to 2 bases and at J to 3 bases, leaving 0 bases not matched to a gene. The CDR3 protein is CASSELAGGYNEQFF. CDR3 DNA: TGTGCCAGCAGTGAACTAGCGGGAGGCTACAATGAGCAGTTCTTC.

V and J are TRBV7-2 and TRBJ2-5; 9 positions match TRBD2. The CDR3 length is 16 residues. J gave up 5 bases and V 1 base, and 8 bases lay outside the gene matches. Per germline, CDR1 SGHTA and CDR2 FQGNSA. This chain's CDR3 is CASSLDLREGRETQYF. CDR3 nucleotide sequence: TGTGCCAGCAGCTTAGATCTGCGGGAGGGCCGCGAGACCCAGTACTTC.

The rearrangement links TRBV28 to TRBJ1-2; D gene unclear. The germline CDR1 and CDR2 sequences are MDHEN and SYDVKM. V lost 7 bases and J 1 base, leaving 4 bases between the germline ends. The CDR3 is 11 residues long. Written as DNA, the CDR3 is TGTGCCAGCAACTTTAACTATGGCTACACCTTC. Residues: CASNFNYGYTF.

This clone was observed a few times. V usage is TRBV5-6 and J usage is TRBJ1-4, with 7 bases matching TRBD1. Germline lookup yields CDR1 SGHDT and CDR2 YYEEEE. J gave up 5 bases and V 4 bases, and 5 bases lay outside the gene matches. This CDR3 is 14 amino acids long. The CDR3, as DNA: TGTGCCAGCAGCCAATCGGACAGGAATGAAAAACTGTTTTTT. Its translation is CASSQSDRNEKLFF.

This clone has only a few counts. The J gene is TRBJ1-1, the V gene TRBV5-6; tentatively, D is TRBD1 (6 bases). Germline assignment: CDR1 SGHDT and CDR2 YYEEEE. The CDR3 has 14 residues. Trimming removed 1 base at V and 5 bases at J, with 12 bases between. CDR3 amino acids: CASSLYRVGTEAFF. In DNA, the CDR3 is TGTGCCAGCAGCTTGTACAGGGTAGGAACTGAAGCTTTCTTT.

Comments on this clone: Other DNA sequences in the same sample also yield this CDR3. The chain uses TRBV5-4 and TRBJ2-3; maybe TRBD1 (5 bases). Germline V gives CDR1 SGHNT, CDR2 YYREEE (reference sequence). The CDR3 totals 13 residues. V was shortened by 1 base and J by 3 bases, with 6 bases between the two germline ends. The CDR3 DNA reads TGTGCCAGCAGCTTGTCAGGGACAGATACGCAGTATTTT. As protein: CASSLSGTDTQYF.

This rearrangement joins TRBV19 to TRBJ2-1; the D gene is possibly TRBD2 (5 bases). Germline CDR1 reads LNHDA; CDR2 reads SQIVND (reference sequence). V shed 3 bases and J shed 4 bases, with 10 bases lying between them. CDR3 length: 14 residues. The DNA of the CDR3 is TGTGCCAGTAGTATCCTAGCAGAGTACAATGAGCAGTTCTTC. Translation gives CASSILAEYNEQFF.

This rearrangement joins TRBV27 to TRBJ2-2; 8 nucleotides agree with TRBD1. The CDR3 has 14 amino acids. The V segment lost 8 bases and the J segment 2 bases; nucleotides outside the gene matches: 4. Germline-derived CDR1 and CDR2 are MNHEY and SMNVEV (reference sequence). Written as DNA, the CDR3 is TGTGCCAGCCGCAGGGGGCGCAACACCGGGGAGCTGTTTTTT. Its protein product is CASRRGRNTGELFF.

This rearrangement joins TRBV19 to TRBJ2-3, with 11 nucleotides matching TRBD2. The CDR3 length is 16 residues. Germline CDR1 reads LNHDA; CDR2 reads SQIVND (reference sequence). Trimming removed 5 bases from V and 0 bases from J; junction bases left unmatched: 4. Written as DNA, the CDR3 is TGTGCCAGTAGTCCACTAGCGGGAGCTAGCACAGATACGCAGTATTTT. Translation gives CASSPLAGASTDTQYF.

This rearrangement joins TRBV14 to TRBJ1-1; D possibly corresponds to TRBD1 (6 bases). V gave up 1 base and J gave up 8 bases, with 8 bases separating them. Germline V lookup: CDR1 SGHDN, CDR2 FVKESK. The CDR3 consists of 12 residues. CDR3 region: CASSQGTVEAFF. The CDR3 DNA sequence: TGTGCCAGCAGCCAAGGGACAGTCGAAGCTTTCTTT.

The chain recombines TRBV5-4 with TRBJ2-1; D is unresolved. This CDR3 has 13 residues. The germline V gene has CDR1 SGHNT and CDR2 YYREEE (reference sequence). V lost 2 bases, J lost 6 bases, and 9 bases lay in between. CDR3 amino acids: CASSLMASNEQFF. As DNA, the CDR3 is TGTGCCAGCAGCTTAATGGCATCCAATGAGCAGTTCTTC.

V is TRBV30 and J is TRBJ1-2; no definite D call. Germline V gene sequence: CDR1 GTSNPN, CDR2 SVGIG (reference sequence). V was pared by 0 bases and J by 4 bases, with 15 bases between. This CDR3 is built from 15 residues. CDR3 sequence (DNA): TGTGCCTGGAGTGTAGGTGCTAGCGCCTCCTATGGCTACACCTTC. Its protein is CAWSVGASASYGYTF.

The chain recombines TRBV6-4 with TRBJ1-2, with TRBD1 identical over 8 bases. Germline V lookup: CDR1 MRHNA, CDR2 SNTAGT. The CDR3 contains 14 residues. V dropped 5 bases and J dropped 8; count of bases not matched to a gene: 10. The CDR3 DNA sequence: TGTGCCAGCAGTACGGAACAGGGGGATGGAGGCTACACCTTC. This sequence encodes CASSTEQGDGGYTF.

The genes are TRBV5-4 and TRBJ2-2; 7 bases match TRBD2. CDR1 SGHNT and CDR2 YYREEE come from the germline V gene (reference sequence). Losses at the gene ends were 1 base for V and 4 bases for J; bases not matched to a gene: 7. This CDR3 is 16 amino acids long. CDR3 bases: TGTGCCAGCAGCTTGTCGCGGGAGTTGGGCACCGGGGAGCTGTTTTTT. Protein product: CASSLSRELGTGELFF.

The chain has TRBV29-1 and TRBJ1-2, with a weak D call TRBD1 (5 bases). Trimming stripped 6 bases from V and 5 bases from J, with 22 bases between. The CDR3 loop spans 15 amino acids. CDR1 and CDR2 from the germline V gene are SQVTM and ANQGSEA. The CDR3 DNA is TGCAGCGTCGCCCGAGTCGGAGGGACGGGGTATGGCTACACCTTC. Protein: CSVARVGGTGYGYTF.

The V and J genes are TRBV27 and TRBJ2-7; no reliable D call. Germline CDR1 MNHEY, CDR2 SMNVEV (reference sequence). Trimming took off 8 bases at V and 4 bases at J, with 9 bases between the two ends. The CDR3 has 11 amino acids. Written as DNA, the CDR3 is TGTGCCAGCGAACAGTCGTACGAGCAGTACTTC. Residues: CASEQSYEQYF.

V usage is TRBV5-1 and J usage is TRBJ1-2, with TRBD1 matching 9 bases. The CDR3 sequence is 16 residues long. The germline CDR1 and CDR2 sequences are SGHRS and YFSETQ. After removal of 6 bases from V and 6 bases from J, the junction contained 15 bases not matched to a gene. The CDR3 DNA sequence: TGCGCCAGCAAAACCACCGCGACAGGGGGAATTAATGGCTACACCTTC. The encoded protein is CASKTTATGGINGYTF.

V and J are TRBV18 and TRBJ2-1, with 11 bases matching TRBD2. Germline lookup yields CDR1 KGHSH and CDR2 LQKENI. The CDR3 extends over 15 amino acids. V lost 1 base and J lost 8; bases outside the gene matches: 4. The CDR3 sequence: CASSPRTSGFDEQFF. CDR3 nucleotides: TGTGCCAGCTCACCACGGACTAGCGGGTTCGATGAGCAGTTCTTC.

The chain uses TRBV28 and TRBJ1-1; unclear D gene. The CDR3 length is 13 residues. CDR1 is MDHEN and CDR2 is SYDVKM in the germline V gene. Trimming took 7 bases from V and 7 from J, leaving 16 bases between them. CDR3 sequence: CASTHGGVGEAFF. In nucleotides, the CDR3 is TGTGCCAGCACGCACGGCGGGGTGGGTGAAGCTTTCTTT.

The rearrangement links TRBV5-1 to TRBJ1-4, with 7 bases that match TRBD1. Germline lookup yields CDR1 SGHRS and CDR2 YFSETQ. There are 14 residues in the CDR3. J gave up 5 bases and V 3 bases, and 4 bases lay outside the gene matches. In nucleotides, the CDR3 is TGCGCCAGCAGCTCACAGGGGATCAATGAAAAACTGTTTTTT. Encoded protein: CASSSQGINEKLFF.

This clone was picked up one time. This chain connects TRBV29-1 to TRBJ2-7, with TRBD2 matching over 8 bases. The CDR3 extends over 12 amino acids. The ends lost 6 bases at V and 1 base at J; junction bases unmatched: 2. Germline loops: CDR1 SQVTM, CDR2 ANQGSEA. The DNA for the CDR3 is TGCAGCGTCACTAGCGGTTCCTACGAGCAGTACTTC. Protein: CSVTSGSYEQYF.

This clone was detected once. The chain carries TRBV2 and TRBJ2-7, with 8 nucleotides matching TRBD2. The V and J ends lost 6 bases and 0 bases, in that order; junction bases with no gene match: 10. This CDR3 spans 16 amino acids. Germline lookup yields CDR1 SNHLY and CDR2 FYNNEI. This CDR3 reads CASRLRGGGSSYEQYF. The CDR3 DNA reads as TGTGCCAGCAGACTCCGGGGCGGGGGGAGCTCCTACGAGCAGTACTTC. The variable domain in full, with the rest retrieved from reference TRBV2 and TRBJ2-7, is EPEVTQTPSHQVTQMGQEVILRCVPISNHLYFYWYRQILGQKVEFLVSFYNNEISEKSEIFDDQFSVERPDGSNFTLKIRSTKLEDSAMYFCASRLRGGGSSYEQYFGPGTRLTVT.

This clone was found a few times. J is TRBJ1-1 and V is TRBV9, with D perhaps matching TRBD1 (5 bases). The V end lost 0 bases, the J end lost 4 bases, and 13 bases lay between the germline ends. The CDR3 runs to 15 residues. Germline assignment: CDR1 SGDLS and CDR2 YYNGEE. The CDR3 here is CASSVVKGEGTEAFF. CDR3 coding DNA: TGTGCCAGCAGCGTAGTTAAAGGGGAGGGCACTGAAGCTTTCTTT.

In DNA, the CDR3 is TGCGCCAGCAGCGAGGGACAGACAGATACGCAGTATTTT. This gives the protein CASSEGQTDTQYF. The chain carries TRBV5-1 and TRBJ2-3, with TRBD1 identical over 7 bases. This CDR3 has 13 residues. CDR1 is SGHRS, CDR2 YFSETQ, per germline. V trimming: 4 bases; J trimming: 3 bases; junction bases outside the gene matches: 2.

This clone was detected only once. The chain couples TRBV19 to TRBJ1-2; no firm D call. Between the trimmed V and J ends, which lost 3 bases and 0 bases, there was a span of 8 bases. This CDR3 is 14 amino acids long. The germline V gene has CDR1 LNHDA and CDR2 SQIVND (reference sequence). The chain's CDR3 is CASSIDTTNYGYTF. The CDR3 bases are TGTGCCAGTAGTATTGATACAACTAACTATGGCTACACCTTC.

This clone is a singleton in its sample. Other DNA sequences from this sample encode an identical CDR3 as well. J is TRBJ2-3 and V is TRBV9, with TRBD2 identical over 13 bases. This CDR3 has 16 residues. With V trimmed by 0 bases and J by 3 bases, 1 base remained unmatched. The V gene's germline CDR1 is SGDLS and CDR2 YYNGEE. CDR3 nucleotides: TGTGCCAGCAGCGTAGGGACTAGCGGGAGAACAGATACGCAGTATTTT. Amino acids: CASSVGTSGRTDTQYF.